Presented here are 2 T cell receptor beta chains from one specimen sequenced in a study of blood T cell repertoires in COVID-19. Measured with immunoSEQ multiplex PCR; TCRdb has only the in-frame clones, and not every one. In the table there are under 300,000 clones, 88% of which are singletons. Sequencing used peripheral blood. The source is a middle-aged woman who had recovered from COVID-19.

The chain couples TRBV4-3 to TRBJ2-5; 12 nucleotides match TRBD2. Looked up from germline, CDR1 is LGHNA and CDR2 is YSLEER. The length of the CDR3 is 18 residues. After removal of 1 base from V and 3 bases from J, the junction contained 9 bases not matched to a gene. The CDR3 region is CASSQAYLAGGREETQYF. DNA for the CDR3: TGCGCCAGCAGCCAAGCTTACCTAGCGGGGGGGCGGGAAGAGACCCAGTACTTC.

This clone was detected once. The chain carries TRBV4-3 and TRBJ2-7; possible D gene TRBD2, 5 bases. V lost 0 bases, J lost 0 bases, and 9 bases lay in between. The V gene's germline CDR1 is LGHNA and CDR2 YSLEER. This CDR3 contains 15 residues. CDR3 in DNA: TGCGCCAGCAGCCAAGATTCCCGGGGCTCCTACGAGCAGTACTTC. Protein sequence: CASSQDSRGSYEQYF.